Below are 26 T cell receptor beta chains sequenced from a single sample in a study of CD8 T cells in Susac syndrome (dated by TCRdb to the late 2010s). The library was prepared using the immunoSEQ multiplex PCR assay. RNA was extracted with the RNeasy kit and roughly 0.45 to 1 ug was reverse transcribed using random hexamers. TCRdb reworked the public reads: Q25 trimming with fastp, MiXCR clone assembly, productive beta chains retained. Rows are combined by CDR3 protein, so each entry shows the most common genes and DNA. For this sample the table gives about 200,000 distinct CDR3 sequences, of which over 75% were detected only once. The top ten hold about 0.1% of the sample. The material sequenced was CD4+ T cells from PBMCs. The receptors stem from a human donor with Susac syndrome.

The J gene is TRBJ2-1, the V gene TRBV9; D perhaps matches TRBD2 (6 bases). The germline V and J ends were trimmed by 4 bases and 3 bases, with 14 bases remaining between them. This CDR3 has 15 residues. Germline V lookup: CDR1 SGDLS, CDR2 YYNGEE. CDR3 coding DNA: TGTGCCAGCAGCATCGGGTGGGGGGACTACAATGAGCAGTTCTTC. It codes for CASSIGWGDYNEQFF.

V is TRBV20-1 and J is TRBJ1-2, with D tentatively TRBD1 (5 bases). The V and J ends lost 5 bases and 8 bases respectively, with 21 bases between them. Per the germline V gene, CDR1 is DFQATT and CDR2 is SNEGSKA (reference sequence). The CDR3 has 14 amino acids. CDR3 coding DNA: TGCAGTGCTCGAGGGGACCTGTCGAGTAAGGGCTACACCTTC. Translation: CSARGDLSSKGYTF.

V usage is TRBV7-9 and J usage is TRBJ2-1, with TRBD2 matching over 7 bases. CDR1 is SEHNR, CDR2 FQNEAQ, per germline (reference sequence). V dropped 6 bases and J dropped 0; count of bases not matched to a gene: 8. CDR3 length: 16 amino acids. The CDR3 reads CASRGSGASSYNEQFF. The CDR3 nucleotides read TGTGCCAGCAGGGGAAGCGGGGCCAGCTCCTACAATGAGCAGTTCTTC.

V gene TRBV27 combines with J gene TRBJ2-3, with TRBD2 matching over 9 bases. This CDR3 comprises 19 residues. The germline CDR1 and CDR2 sequences are MNHEY and SMNVEV (reference sequence). Trimming cost V 5 bases and J 5 bases; bases outside gene matches: 20. The CDR3 loop is CASSRLKGVAGEVRDTQYF. The DNA for the CDR3 is TGTGCCAGCAGTAGACTCAAGGGGGTAGCGGGGGAGGTAAGAGATACGCAGTATTTT.

The rearrangement uses TRBV24-1 and TRBJ2-1; D remains unclear. CDR1 is KGHDR, CDR2 SFDVKD, per germline. Trimming took 5 bases from V and 8 from J, leaving 12 bases between them. This CDR3 has 13 residues. CDR3 sequence reads: CATSAPAAYEQFF. The DNA for the CDR3 is TGTGCCACCAGTGCTCCGGCGGCATATGAGCAGTTCTTC.

This clonotype was seen once. This chain joins TRBV11-2 and TRBJ1-1, with 8 bases fitting TRBD1. The CDR3 is 14 residues long. V shed 4 bases and J 8 bases; nucleotides not matched to a gene: 9. CDR1 SGHAT and CDR2 FQNNGV come from the germline V gene. DNA for the CDR3: TGTGCCAGCAGCTCACTTTCCCGGGACAGGGAAGCTTTCTTT. Translated, it gives CASSSLSRDREAFF.

CDR3 region: CATSNIGQTNTGELFF. CDR3 sequence (DNA): TGTGCCACCAGCAATATAGGACAAACGAACACCGGGGAGCTGTTTTTT. J is TRBJ2-2 and V is TRBV15; D might be TRBD1 (5 bases). This CDR3 has 16 residues. Germline CDR1 and CDR2: LNHNV and YYDKDF (reference sequence). Trimming took 4 bases from V and 0 from J, leaving 12 bases between them.

CDR3 sequence reads: CASSARGTTISSGNTIYF. CDR3 coding DNA: TGTGCCAGCAGCGCCCGGGGGACAACAATTTCCTCTGGAAACACCATATATTTT. This chain links TRBV7-9 with TRBJ1-3, with D perhaps matching TRBD1 (6 bases). Germline CDR1 SEHNR, CDR2 FQNEAQ (reference sequence). The V end lost 5 bases, the J end lost 0 bases, and 20 bases lay between the germline ends. The CDR3 runs 18 residues.

V and J are TRBV12-3 or TRBV12-4 and TRBJ1-2; 9 bases match TRBD1. The ends lost 6 bases at V and 2 bases at J; junction bases unmatched: 4. The CDR3 covers 14 residues. The CDR3 DNA follows: TGTGCCAGCAGCTCCGGACAGGGGAACTATGGCTACACCTTC. Translating gives CASSSGQGNYGYTF.

On this clonotype itself: One end of the junction does not line up with germline, which may come from a read error. The chain employs TRBV20-1 and TRBJ2-2, with D possibly being TRBD2 (7 bases). CDR1 and CDR2 (germline): DFQATT, SNEGSKA (reference sequence). The CDR3 runs 13 residues. The CDR3 nucleotides are TGTTGTGTTCGGGGGGCGGGCACCGGGGAGCTGTTTTTT. Amino acid sequence: CCVRGAGTGELFF.

The chain combines TRBV3-1 with TRBJ2-5; tentative D call: TRBD2 (6 bases). The CDR3 is 18 residues long. Trimming cost V 1 base and J 1 base, with 19 bases left between them. CDR1 is LGHDT, CDR2 YNNKEL, per germline (reference sequence). The CDR3 here is CASSQGLIVAGTQETQYF. Here the CDR3 DNA reads TGTGCCAGCAGCCAAGGTCTTATAGTGGCGGGGACCCAAGAGACCCAGTACTTC.

V usage is TRBV27 and J usage is TRBJ1-1, with a possible D match to TRBD1 (5 bases). Trimming took off 3 bases at V and 5 bases at J, with 13 bases between the two ends. Germline loops: CDR1 MNHEY, CDR2 SMNVEV (reference sequence). This CDR3 is 14 amino acids long. The CDR3 nucleotides are TGTGCCAGCAGTTTTTCAGGGTGGAGGACTGAAGCTTTCTTT. It translates to CASSFSGWRTEAFF.

This rearrangement joins TRBV2 to TRBJ2-2; possible D gene TRBD1, 5 bases. Germline values: CDR1 SNHLY, CDR2 FYNNEI. Trimming cost V 4 bases and J 4 bases, with 16 bases left between them. This CDR3 is built from 16 residues. CDR3 protein: CASSGWAGAGTGELFF. Here the CDR3 DNA reads TGTGCCAGCAGTGGCTGGGCTGGGGCCGGCACCGGGGAGCTGTTTTTT.

A single count supports this clonotype. The V call is TRBV11-2, the J call TRBJ1-4, with no clear D. Per germline, CDR1 SGHAT and CDR2 FQNNGV. V was pared by 1 base and J by 0 bases, with 6 bases between. The CDR3 contains 15 residues. The CDR3 loop is CASSLGHATNEKLFF. Here the CDR3 DNA reads TGTGCCAGCAGCTTAGGACATGCAACTAATGAAAAACTGTTTTTT.

The V and J genes are TRBV4-1 and TRBJ1-4, with D maybe TRBD1 (6 bases). The CDR3 spans 15 residues. Between the trimmed V and J ends, which lost 0 bases and 7 bases, there was a span of 12 bases. Germline V CDR1 and CDR2: MGHRA, YSYEKL. CDR3 DNA: TGCGCCAGCAGCCAAGATTCAGGGGCAGGTGAAAAACTGTTTTTT. It yields the protein CASSQDSGAGEKLFF.

This chain uses TRBV6-5 with TRBJ2-7; 9 nucleotides line up with TRBD2. Germline assignment: CDR1 MNHEY and CDR2 SVGAGI. J was trimmed by 4 bases and V by 7 bases; bases with no gene match: 11. This CDR3 contains 15 residues. The CDR3 protein is CASTRSGGPGYEQYF. CDR3 nucleotide sequence: TGTGCCAGCACGAGGAGCGGGGGGCCGGGGTACGAGCAGTACTTC.

The chain carries TRBV2 and TRBJ1-1; maybe TRBD1 (6 bases). The CDR3 is made up of 14 amino acids. Trimming left V 8 bases short and J 7 bases short, with 20 bases between. In germline, CDR1 is SNHLY, CDR2 FYNNEI. CDR3 in amino acids: CASSREAGASEAFF. In DNA form, the CDR3 reads TGTGCCAGCTCCCGAGAGGCGGGGGCGAGTGAAGCTTTCTTT.

CDR3 amino acids: CASSQLAGGGSGANVLTF. The CDR3 DNA reads as TGTGCCAGCAGCCAACTAGCGGGAGGGGGTTCTGGGGCCAACGTCCTGACTTTC. The chain has TRBV3-1 and TRBJ2-6, with 12 nucleotides matching TRBD2. Germline V gives CDR1 LGHDT, CDR2 YNNKEL (reference sequence). The CDR3 totals 18 residues. V lost 2 bases to trimming and J lost 1 base; unmatched junction nucleotides: 3.

This clonotype showed up just a few times. This chain joins TRBV18 and TRBJ2-7; either TRBD1 or TRBD2 may fit D (5 bases each). Germline-derived CDR1 and CDR2 are KGHSH and LQKENI. V lost 3 bases and J 4 bases, leaving 10 bases between the germline ends. The length of the CDR3 is 13 residues. The CDR3 here is CASSPSGTYEQYF. CDR3 nucleotide sequence: TGTGCCAGCTCACCGTCAGGGACGTACGAGCAGTACTTC.

In regard to this clonotype: Lacking the conserved final phenylalanine or tryptophan, this CDR3 likely reflects a read error. The limits of the CDR3 on the DNA are not certain, so only TCRdb's listed CDR3 is given. V and J are TRBV3-1 and TRBJ1-6. The CDR3 comprises 16 residues, both ends counted. Germline CDR1 reads LGHDT; CDR2 reads YNNKEL (reference sequence). This CDR3 reads CASSPGTRGGNSPLQL.

This clonotype was seen a few times. This chain uses TRBV6-5 with TRBJ2-1; D is unclear. Germline V lookup: CDR1 MNHEY, CDR2 SVGAGI. The CDR3 sequence is 12 residues long. Deletions cut 3 bases from V and 7 bases from J, with 7 bases between. The CDR3 region has the DNA TGTGCCAGCAGTTATTCCGGGAATGAGCAGTTCTTC. It encodes CASSYSGNEQFF.

The genes are TRBV15 and TRBJ2-2, with a weak D call TRBD1 (6 bases). Germline lookup yields CDR1 LNHNV and CDR2 YYDKDF (reference sequence). The CDR3 runs 15 residues. V was trimmed by 5 bases and J by 5 bases, leaving 15 bases between them. The DNA of the CDR3 is TGTGCCACCAGCGTCCAATACAGGGATACCGGGGAGCTGTTTTTT. Protein: CATSVQYRDTGELFF.

The CDR3 nucleotides are TGTGCCAGCCGAGCGGGGGCAGATACGCAGTATTTT. It codes for CASRAGADTQYF. V usage is TRBV6-1 and J usage is TRBJ2-3; 8 bases are a match to TRBD2. This CDR3 comprises 12 residues. The germline V gene has CDR1 MNHNS and CDR2 SASEGT. The V and J ends lost 8 bases and 4 bases, in that order; junction bases with no gene match: 2.

V gene TRBV11-2 combines with J gene TRBJ2-3; 8 bases map to TRBD2. CDR1 and CDR2 from the germline V gene are SGHAT and FQNNGV. The CDR3 has 18 amino acids. Trimming took 1 base from V and 4 from J; bases not matched to a gene: 13. In DNA form, the CDR3 reads TGTGCCAGCAGCTTAGTCTATAGCGGGGTGGGTTGGTCAGATACGCAGTATTTT. The encoded protein is CASSLVYSGVGWSDTQYF.

The chain employs TRBV14 and TRBJ1-1; unclear D gene. Per the germline V gene, CDR1 is SGHDN and CDR2 is FVKESK. V was pared by 4 bases and J by 3 bases, with 18 bases between. The CDR3 spans 16 residues. The CDR3 here is CASSLGEGRYDTEAFF. CDR3 coding DNA: TGTGCCAGCAGCCTCGGGGAAGGGAGGTACGACACTGAAGCTTTCTTT.

The chain couples TRBV20-1 to TRBJ2-5; 8 bases are a match to TRBD2. J gave up 4 bases and V 2 bases, and 6 bases lay outside the gene matches. The CDR3 length is 14 residues. The germline gives CDR1 DFQATT, CDR2 SNEGSKA (reference sequence). CDR3 nucleotide sequence: TGCAGTGCTAGATCGGGGGGGCTAAGAGAGACCCAGTACTTC. It translates to CSARSGGLRETQYF.